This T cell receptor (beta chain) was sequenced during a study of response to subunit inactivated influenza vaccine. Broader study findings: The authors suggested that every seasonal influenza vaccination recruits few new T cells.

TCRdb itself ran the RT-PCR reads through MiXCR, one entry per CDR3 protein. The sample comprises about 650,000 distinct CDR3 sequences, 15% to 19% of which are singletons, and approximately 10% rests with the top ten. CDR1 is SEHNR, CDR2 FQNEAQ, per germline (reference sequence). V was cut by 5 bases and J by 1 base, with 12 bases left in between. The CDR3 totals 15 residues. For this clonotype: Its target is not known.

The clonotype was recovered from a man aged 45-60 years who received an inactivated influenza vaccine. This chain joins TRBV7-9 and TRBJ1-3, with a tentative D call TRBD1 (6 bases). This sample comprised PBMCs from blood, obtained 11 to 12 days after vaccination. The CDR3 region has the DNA TGTGCCAGCAGCCCGCCGGGGGCTTCTGGAAACACCATATATTTT. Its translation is CASSPPGASGNTIYF.